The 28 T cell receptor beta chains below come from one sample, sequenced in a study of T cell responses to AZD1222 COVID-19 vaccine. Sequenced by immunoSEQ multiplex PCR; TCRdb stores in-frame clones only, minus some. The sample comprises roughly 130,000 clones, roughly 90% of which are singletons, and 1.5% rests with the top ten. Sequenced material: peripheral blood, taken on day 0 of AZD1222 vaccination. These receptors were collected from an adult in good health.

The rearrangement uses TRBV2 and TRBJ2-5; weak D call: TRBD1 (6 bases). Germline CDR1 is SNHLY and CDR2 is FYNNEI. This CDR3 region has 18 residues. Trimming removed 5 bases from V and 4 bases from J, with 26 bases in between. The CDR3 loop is CASSTKSPGHLLGETQYF. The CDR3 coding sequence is TGTGCCAGCAGTACAAAAAGCCCGGGACACCTCCTTGGAGAGACCCAGTACTTC.

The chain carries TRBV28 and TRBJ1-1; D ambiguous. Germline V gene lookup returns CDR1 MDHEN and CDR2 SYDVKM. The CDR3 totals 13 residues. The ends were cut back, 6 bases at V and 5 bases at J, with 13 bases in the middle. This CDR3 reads CASSPPSMTEAFF. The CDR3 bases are TGTGCCAGCAGCCCCCCTTCGATGACTGAAGCTTTCTTT.

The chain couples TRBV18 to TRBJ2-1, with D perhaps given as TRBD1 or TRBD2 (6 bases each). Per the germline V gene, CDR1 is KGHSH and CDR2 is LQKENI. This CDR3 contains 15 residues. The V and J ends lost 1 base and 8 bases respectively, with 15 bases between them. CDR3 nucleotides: TGTGCCAGCTCACCACGGGGGGCCACTAGGGATGAGCAGTTCTTC. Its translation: CASSPRGATRDEQFF.

The CDR3 sequence is CASRGWDGSIQYF. The DNA for the CDR3 is TGTGCCAGCAGGGGGTGGGACGGGAGCATTCAGTACTTC. V usage is TRBV2 and J usage is TRBJ2-4, with D possibly being TRBD2 (6 bases). Germline assignment: CDR1 SNHLY and CDR2 FYNNEI. CDR3 length: 13 residues. The V end lost 6 bases, the J end lost 9 bases, and 15 bases lay between the germline ends.

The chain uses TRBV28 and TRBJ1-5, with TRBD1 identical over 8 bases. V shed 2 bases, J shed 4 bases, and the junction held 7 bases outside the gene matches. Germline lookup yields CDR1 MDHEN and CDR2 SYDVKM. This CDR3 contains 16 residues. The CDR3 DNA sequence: TGTGCCAGCAGTTTACTCGAGACAGGGGTTAATCAGCCCCAGCATTTT. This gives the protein CASSLLETGVNQPQHF. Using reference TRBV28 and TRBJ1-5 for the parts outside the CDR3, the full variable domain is DVKVTQSSRYLVKRTGEKVFLECVQDMDHENMFWYRQDPGLGLRLIYFSYDVKMKEKGDIPEGYSVSREKKERFSLILESASTNQTSMYLCASSLLETGVNQPQHFGDGTRLSIL.

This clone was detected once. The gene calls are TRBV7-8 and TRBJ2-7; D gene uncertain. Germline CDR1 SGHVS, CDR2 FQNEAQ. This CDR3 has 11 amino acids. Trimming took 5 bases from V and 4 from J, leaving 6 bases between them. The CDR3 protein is CASSVQYEQYF. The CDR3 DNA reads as TGTGCCAGCAGCGTCCAGTACGAGCAGTACTTC.

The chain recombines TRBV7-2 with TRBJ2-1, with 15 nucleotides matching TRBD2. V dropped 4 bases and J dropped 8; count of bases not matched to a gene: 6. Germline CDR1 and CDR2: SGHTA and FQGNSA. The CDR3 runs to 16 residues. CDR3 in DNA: TGTGCCAGCAGCTCCAGGACTAGCGGGGGGGCCGATGAGCAGTTCTTC. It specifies CASSSRTSGGADEQFF.

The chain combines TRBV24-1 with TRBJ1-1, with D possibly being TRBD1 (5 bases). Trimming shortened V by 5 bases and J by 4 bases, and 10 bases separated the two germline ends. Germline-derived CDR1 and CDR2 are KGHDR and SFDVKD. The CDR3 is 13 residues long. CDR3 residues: CATSGEGPTEAFF. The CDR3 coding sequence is TGTGCCACCAGTGGCGAGGGGCCCACTGAAGCTTTCTTT.

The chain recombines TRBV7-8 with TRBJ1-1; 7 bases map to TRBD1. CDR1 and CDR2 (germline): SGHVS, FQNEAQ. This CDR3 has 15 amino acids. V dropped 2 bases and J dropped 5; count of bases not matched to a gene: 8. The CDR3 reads CASSLKAGGLTEAFF. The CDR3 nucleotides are TGTGCCAGCAGCTTAAAGGCAGGGGGGCTGACTGAAGCTTTCTTT.

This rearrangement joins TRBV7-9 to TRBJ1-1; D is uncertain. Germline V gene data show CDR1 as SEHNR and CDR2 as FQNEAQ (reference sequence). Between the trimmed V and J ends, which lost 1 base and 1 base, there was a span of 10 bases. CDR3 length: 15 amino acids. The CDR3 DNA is TGTGCCAGCAGCTTAGGTGTGGGAGAGAACACTGAAGCTTTCTTT. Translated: CASSLGVGENTEAFF.

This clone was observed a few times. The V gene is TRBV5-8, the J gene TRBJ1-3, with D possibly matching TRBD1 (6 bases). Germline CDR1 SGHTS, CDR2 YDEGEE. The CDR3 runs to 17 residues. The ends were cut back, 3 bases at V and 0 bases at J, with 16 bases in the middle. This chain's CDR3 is CASSSFDRFASGNTIYF. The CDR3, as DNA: TGTGCCAGCAGCTCCTTTGACAGGTTCGCCTCTGGAAACACCATATATTTT.

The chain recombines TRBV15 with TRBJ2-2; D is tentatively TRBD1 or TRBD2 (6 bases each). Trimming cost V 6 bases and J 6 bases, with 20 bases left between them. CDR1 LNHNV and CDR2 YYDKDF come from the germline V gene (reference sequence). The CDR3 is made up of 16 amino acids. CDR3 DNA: TGTGCCACCAGACTCGGGGGCTTTGGTCCCCCCGGGGAGCTGTTTTTT. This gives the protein CATRLGGFGPPGELFF.

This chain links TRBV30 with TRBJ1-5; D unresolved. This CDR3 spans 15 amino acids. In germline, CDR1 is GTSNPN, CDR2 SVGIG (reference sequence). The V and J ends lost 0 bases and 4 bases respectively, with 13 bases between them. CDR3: CAWSVQYGENQPQHF. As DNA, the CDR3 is TGTGCCTGGAGTGTACAATATGGGGAGAATCAGCCCCAGCATTTT.

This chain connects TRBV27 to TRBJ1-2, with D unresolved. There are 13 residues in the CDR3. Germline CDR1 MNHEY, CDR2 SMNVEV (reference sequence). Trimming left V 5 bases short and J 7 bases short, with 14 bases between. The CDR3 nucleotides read TGTGCCAGCAGTCTGAACCTAGTTAGTGGCTACACCTTC. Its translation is CASSLNLVSGYTF.

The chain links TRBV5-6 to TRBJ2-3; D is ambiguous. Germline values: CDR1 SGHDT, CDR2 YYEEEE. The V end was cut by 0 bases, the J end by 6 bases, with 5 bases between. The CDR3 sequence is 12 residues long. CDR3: CASSLGVDTQYF. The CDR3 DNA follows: TGTGCCAGCAGCTTGGGGGTCGATACGCAGTATTTT.

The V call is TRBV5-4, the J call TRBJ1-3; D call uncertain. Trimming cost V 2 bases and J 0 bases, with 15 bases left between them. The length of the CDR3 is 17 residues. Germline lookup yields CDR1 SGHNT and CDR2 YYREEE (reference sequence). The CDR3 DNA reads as TGTGCCAGCAGCTTAAAAGACCGGAGAGACTCTGGAAACACCATATATTTT. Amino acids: CASSLKDRRDSGNTIYF.

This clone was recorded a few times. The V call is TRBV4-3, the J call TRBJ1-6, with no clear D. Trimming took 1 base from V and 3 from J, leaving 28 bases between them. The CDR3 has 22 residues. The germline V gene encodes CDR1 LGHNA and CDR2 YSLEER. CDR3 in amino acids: CASSQVIPPVAVASNYNSPLHF. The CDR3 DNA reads TGCGCCAGCAGCCAAGTAATCCCCCCGGTGGCGGTAGCCTCGAACTATAATTCACCCCTCCACTTT.

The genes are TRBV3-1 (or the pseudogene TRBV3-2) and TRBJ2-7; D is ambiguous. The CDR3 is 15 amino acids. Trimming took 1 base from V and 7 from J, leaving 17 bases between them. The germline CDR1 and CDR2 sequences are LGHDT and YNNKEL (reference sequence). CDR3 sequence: CASSQGVAHDREQYF. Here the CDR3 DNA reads TGTGCCAGCAGCCAAGGCGTAGCCCATGATCGGGAGCAGTACTTC.

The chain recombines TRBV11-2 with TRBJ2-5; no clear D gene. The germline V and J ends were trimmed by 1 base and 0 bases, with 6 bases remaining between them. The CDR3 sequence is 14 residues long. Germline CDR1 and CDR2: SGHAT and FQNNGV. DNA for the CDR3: TGTGCCAGCAGCTTAGGGCGGCACCAAGAGACCCAGTACTTC. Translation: CASSLGRHQETQYF.

The CDR3 DNA reads as TGCGCCAGCAGCTTGGTAGGTCAAGAGACCCAGTACTTC. Its translation is CASSLVGQETQYF. V is TRBV5-1 and J is TRBJ2-5; D gene unclear. The CDR3 has 13 amino acids. Germline V CDR1 and CDR2: SGHRS, YFSETQ. Trimming took off 0 bases at V and 2 bases at J, with 5 bases between the two ends.

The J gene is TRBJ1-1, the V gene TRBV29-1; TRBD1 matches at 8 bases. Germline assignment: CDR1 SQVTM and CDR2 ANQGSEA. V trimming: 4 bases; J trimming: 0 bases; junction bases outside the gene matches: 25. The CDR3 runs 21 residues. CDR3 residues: CSVATHRGSGSIARMNTEAFF. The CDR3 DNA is TGCAGCGTTGCGACCCACAGGGGGTCAGGTTCAATCGCTAGAATGAACACTGAAGCTTTCTTT.

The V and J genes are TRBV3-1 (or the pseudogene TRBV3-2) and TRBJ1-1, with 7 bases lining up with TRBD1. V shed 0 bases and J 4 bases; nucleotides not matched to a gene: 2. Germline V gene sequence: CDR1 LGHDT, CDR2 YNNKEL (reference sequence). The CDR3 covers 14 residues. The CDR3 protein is CASSQEHRGTEAFF. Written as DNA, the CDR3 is TGTGCCAGCAGCCAAGAGCACAGGGGCACTGAAGCTTTCTTT.

CDR3 DNA: TGCGCCAGCAGCCAAGATGGATCAAGCCTGCTACCAGATACGCAGTATTTT. Its translation is CASSQDGSSLLPDTQYF. The chain carries TRBV4-3 and TRBJ2-3; unclear D gene. The germline CDR1 and CDR2 sequences are LGHNA and YSLEER. Trimming stripped 0 bases from V and 4 bases from J, with 17 bases between. The CDR3 loop spans 17 amino acids.

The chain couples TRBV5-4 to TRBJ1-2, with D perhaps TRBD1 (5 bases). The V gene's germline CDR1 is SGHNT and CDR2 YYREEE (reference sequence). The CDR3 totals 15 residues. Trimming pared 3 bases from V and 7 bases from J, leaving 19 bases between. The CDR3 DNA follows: TGTGCCAGCAGCTCCGCTTTAGGGGCTTCGGGTGGCTACACCTTC. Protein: CASSSALGASGGYTF.

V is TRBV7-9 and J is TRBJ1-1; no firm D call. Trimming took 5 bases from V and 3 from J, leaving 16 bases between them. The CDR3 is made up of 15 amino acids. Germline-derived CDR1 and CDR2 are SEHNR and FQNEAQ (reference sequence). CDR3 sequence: CASSPMVRSDTEAFF. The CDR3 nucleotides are TGTGCCAGCAGCCCCATGGTCCGCTCGGACACTGAAGCTTTCTTT.

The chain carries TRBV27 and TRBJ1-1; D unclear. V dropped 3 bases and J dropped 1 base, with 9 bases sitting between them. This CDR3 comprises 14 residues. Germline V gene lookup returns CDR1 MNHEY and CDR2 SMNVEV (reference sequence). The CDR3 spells CASSLNGRNTEAFF. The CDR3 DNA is TGTGCCAGCAGTTTGAATGGCCGGAACACTGAAGCTTTCTTT.

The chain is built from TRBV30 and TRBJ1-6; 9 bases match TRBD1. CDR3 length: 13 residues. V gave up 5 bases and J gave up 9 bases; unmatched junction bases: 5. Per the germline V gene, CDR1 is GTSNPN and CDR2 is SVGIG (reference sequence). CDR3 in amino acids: CAWGQGRFSPLHF. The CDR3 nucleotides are TGTGCCTGGGGACAGGGGCGGTTTTCACCCCTCCACTTT.

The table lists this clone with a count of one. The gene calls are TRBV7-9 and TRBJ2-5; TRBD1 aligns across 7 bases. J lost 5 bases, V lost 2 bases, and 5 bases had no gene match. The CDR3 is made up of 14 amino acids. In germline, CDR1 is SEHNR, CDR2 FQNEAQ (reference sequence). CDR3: CASSLRTGYETQYF. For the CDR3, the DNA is TGTGCCAGCAGCTTACGGACAGGTTACGAGACCCAGTACTTC.